The clone carrying this T cell receptor (beta chain) was picked up a small number of times. The antigen is undetermined. The CDR3 is made up of 12 amino acids. The V end was cut by 10 bases, the J end by 1 base, with 11 bases between. Germline V gives CDR1 MNHNS, CDR2 SASEGT. These data are taken from a study of neurological immune-mediated disorders. The study, taken as a whole, reports: Expanded clones shared no CDR3 amino acid sequences across subjects, suggesting private repertoires in all groups.

Synthesis of cDNA used 5'RACE (with 10-nucleotide random UMIs). One entry per CDR3 protein results from TCRdb running MiXCR on the 5' RACE reads. This table holds fewer than 90,000 distinct CDR3 sequences, about 10% found once. This sample's time point: longitudinal time-point 1 (baseline). The receptor was derived from a man aged 25-45 years in good health. Sample: PBMCs. V and J are TRBV6-1 and TRBJ2-7; a weak D match, TRBD1 (6 bases). In DNA form, the CDR3 reads TGTGCCATGGGGGCATATTCCTACGAGCAGTACTTC. Translating gives CAMGAYSYEQYF.